The 12 T cell receptor beta chains below were found in one sample sequenced in a study of beta chain features in type 1 diabetes. cDNA synthesis used the whole RNA isolate, giving expressed TCRB sequences. Produced via immunoSEQ multiplex PCR; TCRdb's table is partial and in-frame only. The profile shows 400,000 to 600,000 clones, about 32% of them singletons. Sequenced: naive CD4+ T cells from blood. The receptors shown here come from a young man in good health.

This clone has only a few counts. Other DNA sequences in the same sample also yield this CDR3. The chain links TRBV18 to TRBJ2-5; D call uncertain. V was clipped by 0 bases and J by 1 base, with 3 bases between them. Germline lookup yields CDR1 KGHSH and CDR2 LQKENI. The CDR3 runs to 13 residues. The CDR3 DNA reads TGTGCCAGCTCACCACCTGGCCAAGAGACCCAGTACTTC. Protein product: CASSPPGQETQYF.

The V and J genes are TRBV28 and TRBJ2-1; D possibly corresponds to TRBD2 (5 bases). The ends were cut back, 3 bases at V and 11 bases at J, with 17 bases in the middle. The germline CDR1 and CDR2 sequences are MDHEN and SYDVKM. The CDR3 is 14 residues long. The DNA for the CDR3 is TGTGCCAGCAGTTTGCTGGGCGGAGGCCCAAAGCAGTTCTTC. It is translated as CASSLLGGGPKQFF.

The chain links TRBV7-6 to TRBJ2-5; D gene ambiguous. The CDR3 is made up of 13 amino acids. V lost 5 bases to trimming and J lost 5 bases, with 12 bases between them. The germline V gene has CDR1 SGHVS and CDR2 FNYEAQ. The CDR3 DNA is TGTGCCAGCAGCCTGGAACTGCGGGAGACCCAGTACTTC. Translation: CASSLELRETQYF.

The sample holds a few counts of this clone. Additional DNA sequences in this sample encode the identical CDR3. V usage is TRBV28 and J usage is TRBJ2-3; D gene uncertain. Germline V gives CDR1 MDHEN, CDR2 SYDVKM. The CDR3 totals 14 residues. Trimming left V 1 base short and J 1 base short, with 6 bases between. CDR3 nucleotide sequence: TGTGCCAGCAGTTTATCGGGCGGCACAGATACGCAGTATTTT. Translated, it gives CASSLSGGTDTQYF.

This chain joins TRBV15 and TRBJ2-1; TRBD1 matches 9 bases. The germline gives CDR1 LNHNV, CDR2 YYDKDF (reference sequence). CDR3 length equals 15 residues. Trimming took 4 bases from V and 5 from J; bases not matched to a gene: 6. This CDR3 is CATSNGGTGNNEQFF. Written as DNA, the CDR3 is TGTGCCACCAGCAACGGTGGGACAGGGAACAATGAGCAGTTCTTC.

This clone has a handful of counts. The chain joins TRBV7-2 to TRBJ2-3; 8 nucleotides agree with TRBD2. The CDR3 is made up of 14 amino acids. V was clipped by 1 base and J by 7 bases; unmatched bases: 4. Germline CDR1 and CDR2: SGHTA and FQGNSA. The CDR3 nucleotides are TGTGCCAGCAGCTTAGAGCCTAGCGGGCATACGCAGTATTTT. Translated: CASSLEPSGHTQYF.

The chain uses TRBV7-2 and TRBJ2-5; D perhaps matches TRBD2 (6 bases). CDR3 length: 15 residues. The V end was cut by 1 base, the J end by 0 bases, with 9 bases between. Germline lookup yields CDR1 SGHTA and CDR2 FQGNSA. The CDR3 loop is CASSLDPGDQETQYF. In DNA, the CDR3 is TGTGCCAGCAGCTTAGATCCGGGAGACCAAGAGACCCAGTACTTC.

This chain connects TRBV6-5 to TRBJ2-1; no clear D. CDR1 MNHEY and CDR2 SVGAGI come from the germline V gene. The CDR3 runs to 14 residues. The germline V and J ends were trimmed by 5 bases and 2 bases, with 10 bases remaining between them. The CDR3, as DNA: TGTGCCAGCAGTCCTTCCGTCGCCTACAATGAGCAGTTCTTC. Residues: CASSPSVAYNEQFF.

This clone was counted a few times. The chain couples TRBV9 to TRBJ2-1; 8 nucleotides match TRBD2. This CDR3 comprises 15 residues. With V trimmed by 3 bases and J by 4 bases, 6 bases remained unmatched. The germline V gene encodes CDR1 SGDLS and CDR2 YYNGEE. In DNA form, the CDR3 reads TGTGCCAGCAGCGAAACGGGAGGGGTGTACAATGAGCAGTTCTTC. Translation gives CASSETGGVYNEQFF.

This chain joins TRBV23-1 and TRBJ2-5; no clear D. TRBV23-1 carries the ORF label, with uncertain function. The CDR3 covers 13 residues. Trimming removed 4 bases from V and 1 base from J, with 7 bases in between. CDR3 sequence: CASSRESQETQYF. CDR3 bases: TGCGCCAGCAGTCGAGAAAGCCAAGAGACCCAGTACTTC.

This clone occurred a few times. The chain combines TRBV30 with TRBJ1-1; D unresolved. Trimming cost V 2 bases and J 4 bases, with 11 bases left between them. The CDR3 is 13 amino acids. In germline, CDR1 is GTSNPN, CDR2 SVGIG (reference sequence). Here the CDR3 reads CAWSLGFITEAFF. The CDR3 DNA follows: TGTGCCTGGAGTCTGGGATTCATCACTGAAGCTTTCTTT.

The CDR3 region has the DNA TGCGCCAGCAGCCAAGTGAGAAACTACAATGAGCAGTTCTTC. This encodes CASSQVRNYNEQFF. V usage is TRBV4-1 and J usage is TRBJ2-1; D remains ambiguous. Trimming removed 1 base at V and 3 bases at J, with 7 bases between. This CDR3 comprises 14 residues. Germline V lookup: CDR1 MGHRA, CDR2 YSYEKL.